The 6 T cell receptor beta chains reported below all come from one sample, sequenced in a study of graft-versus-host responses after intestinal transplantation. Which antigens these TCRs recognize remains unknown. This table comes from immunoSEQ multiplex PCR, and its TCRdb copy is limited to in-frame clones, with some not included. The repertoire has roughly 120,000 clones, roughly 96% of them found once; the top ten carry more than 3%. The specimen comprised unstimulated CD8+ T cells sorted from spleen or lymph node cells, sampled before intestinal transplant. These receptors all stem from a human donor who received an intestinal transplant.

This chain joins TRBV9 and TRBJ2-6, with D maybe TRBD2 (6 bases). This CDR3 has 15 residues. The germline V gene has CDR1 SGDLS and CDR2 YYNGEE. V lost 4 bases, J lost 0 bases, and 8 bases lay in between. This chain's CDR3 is CASSPGDSGANVLTF. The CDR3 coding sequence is TGTGCCAGCAGCCCGGGGGACTCTGGGGCCAACGTCCTGACTTTC.

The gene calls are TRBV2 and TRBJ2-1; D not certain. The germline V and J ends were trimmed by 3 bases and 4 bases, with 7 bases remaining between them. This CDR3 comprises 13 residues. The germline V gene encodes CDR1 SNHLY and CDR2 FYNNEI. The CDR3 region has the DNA TGTGCCAGCAGTGATCGAGTTTACAATGAGCAGTTCTTC. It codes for CASSDRVYNEQFF.

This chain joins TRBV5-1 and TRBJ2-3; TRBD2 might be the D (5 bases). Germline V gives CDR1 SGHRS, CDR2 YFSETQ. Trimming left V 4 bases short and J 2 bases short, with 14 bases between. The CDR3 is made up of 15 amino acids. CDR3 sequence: CASSPPRENTDTQYF. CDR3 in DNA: TGCGCCAGCAGCCCCCCTCGGGAAAACACAGATACGCAGTATTTT.

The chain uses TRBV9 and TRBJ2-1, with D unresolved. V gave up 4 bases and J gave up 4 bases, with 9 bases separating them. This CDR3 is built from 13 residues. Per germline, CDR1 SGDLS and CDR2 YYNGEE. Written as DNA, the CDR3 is TGTGCCAGCAGCCTTAGTGGGTACAATGAGCAGTTCTTC. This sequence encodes CASSLSGYNEQFF.

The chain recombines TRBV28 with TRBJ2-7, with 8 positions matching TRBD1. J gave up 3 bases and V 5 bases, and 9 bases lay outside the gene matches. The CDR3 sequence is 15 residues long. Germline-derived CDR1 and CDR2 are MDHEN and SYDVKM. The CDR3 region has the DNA TGTGCCAGCAGTCCTTCCAGACAGGGGTTCTACGAGCAGTACTTC. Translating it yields CASSPSRQGFYEQYF. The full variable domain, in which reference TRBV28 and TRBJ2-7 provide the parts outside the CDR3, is DVKVTQSSRYLVKRTGEKVFLECVQDMDHENMFWYRQDPGLGLRLIYFSYDVKMKEKGDIPEGYSVSREKKERFSLILESASTNQTSMYLCASSPSRQGFYEQYFGPGTRLTVT.

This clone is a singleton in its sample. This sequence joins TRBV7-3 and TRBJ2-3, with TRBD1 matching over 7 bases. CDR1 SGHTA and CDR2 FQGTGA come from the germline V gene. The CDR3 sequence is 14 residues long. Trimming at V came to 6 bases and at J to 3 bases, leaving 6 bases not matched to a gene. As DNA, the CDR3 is TGTGCCAGCAGTTACCCGGGACAGACAGATACGCAGTATTTT. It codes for CASSYPGQTDTQYF.